Below, 24 T cell receptor beta chains from the same sample are listed, as sequenced in a study of blood T cell repertoires in COVID-19. TCRdb's copy holds only in-frame clones and misses some; the assay was immunoSEQ multiplex PCR. The table records approximately 67,000 clones, around 86% of them present only once. Sample: peripheral blood. These receptors were taken from a man in his forties or fifties with active COVID-19.

The chain has TRBV10-1 and TRBJ1-5; tentatively, D is TRBD1 (5 bases). The CDR3 runs to 17 residues. Per the germline V gene, CDR1 is WNHNN and CDR2 is SYGVQD (reference sequence). Trimming left V 5 bases short and J 1 base short, with 18 bases between. CDR3 DNA sequence: TGCGCCAGCAGTCGCCAAACCAACACAGGAAGCAATCAGCCCCAGCATTTT. This codes for CASSRQTNTGSNQPQHF.

This clone has only a few counts. The chain carries TRBV4-3 and TRBJ2-2, with 8 bases identical to TRBD1. The CDR3 contains 15 residues. The V gene's germline CDR1 is LGHNA and CDR2 YSLEER. V trimming: 0 bases; J trimming: 7 bases; junction bases outside the gene matches: 4. CDR3 region: CASSQDSTGDGELFF. The CDR3 region has the DNA TGCGCCAGCAGCCAAGATTCGACAGGGGACGGGGAGCTGTTTTTT.

V usage is TRBV28 and J usage is TRBJ1-2; 7 bases are a match to TRBD1. Germline assignment: CDR1 MDHEN and CDR2 SYDVKM. The CDR3 is 16 residues long. V was pared by 6 bases and J by 1 base, with 11 bases of the junction left unmatched. This CDR3 reads CASSQGQTDFNYGYTF. The DNA of the CDR3 is TGTGCCAGCAGCCAGGGACAGACCGACTTTAACTATGGCTACACCTTC.

This clone came up once. The chain recombines TRBV7-2 with TRBJ2-1; a weak D match, TRBD2 (5 bases). The germline CDR1 and CDR2 sequences are SGHTA and FQGNSA. V dropped 5 bases and J dropped 0 bases, with 11 bases sitting between them. The CDR3 length is 15 residues. Here the CDR3 DNA reads TGTGCCAGCAGCCCTAGCTGGAGCTCCTACAATGAGCAGTTCTTC. Translated: CASSPSWSSYNEQFF.

The V call is TRBV5-1, the J call TRBJ2-3; D might be TRBD1 (6 bases). Germline values: CDR1 SGHRS, CDR2 YFSETQ. This CDR3 has 16 residues. Trimming shortened V by 4 bases and J by 2 bases, and 17 bases separated the two germline ends. The CDR3, as DNA: TGCGCCAGCAGCAAGGGGGACGGGCGCTCCACAGATACGCAGTATTTT. Protein product: CASSKGDGRSTDTQYF.

The V and J genes are TRBV6-5 and TRBJ2-2; tentatively, D is TRBD2 (5 bases). The CDR3 contains 14 residues. V shed 2 bases and J shed 4 bases, with 8 bases lying between them. Looked up from germline, CDR1 is MNHEY and CDR2 is SVGAGI. CDR3 DNA sequence: TGTGCCAGCAGTTACGTGGCGGGCACCGGGGAGCTGTTTTTT. It is translated as CASSYVAGTGELFF.

The J gene is TRBJ1-3, the V gene TRBV9; no reliable D call. V was shortened by 1 base and J by 4 bases, with 6 bases between the two germline ends. This CDR3 contains 13 residues. CDR1 is SGDLS, CDR2 YYNGEE, per germline. CDR3 coding DNA: TGTGCCAGCAGCGTAAGCCCCGGAAACACCATATATTTT. Translated: CASSVSPGNTIYF.

The chain uses TRBV18 and TRBJ2-1, with 9 bases that match TRBD2. The ends lost 3 bases at V and 5 bases at J; junction bases unmatched: 8. Looked up from germline, CDR1 is KGHSH and CDR2 is LQKENI. CDR3 size: 16 residues. The CDR3 DNA follows: TGTGCCAGCTCACCGACGGCGGGAGGGCGAGACAATGAGCAGTTCTTC. Its translation: CASSPTAGGRDNEQFF.

The chain is built from TRBV5-5 and TRBJ2-5; D is uncertain. The V and J ends lost 0 bases and 5 bases respectively, with 14 bases between them. The CDR3 runs to 15 residues. Germline loops: CDR1 SGHKS, CDR2 YYEKEE (reference sequence). CDR3 sequence (DNA): TGTGCCAGCAGCTTGGCCGTCGCTCAGAGGGAGACCCAGTACTTC. It translates to CASSLAVAQRETQYF.

The gene calls are TRBV6-5 and TRBJ2-3; 8 nucleotides align to TRBD1. The ends lost 6 bases at V and 9 bases at J; junction bases unmatched: 5. The CDR3 length is 12 residues. Germline V gives CDR1 MNHEY, CDR2 SVGAGI. The CDR3 loop reads CASSAGGLTQYF. Written as DNA, the CDR3 is TGTGCCAGCAGCGCAGGGGGCTTGACGCAGTATTTT.

The chain combines TRBV5-1 with TRBJ2-2; 12 bases match TRBD2. Germline CDR1 reads SGHRS; CDR2 reads YFSETQ. V gave up 1 base and J gave up 0 bases; unmatched junction bases: 4. The CDR3 consists of 18 residues. Here the CDR3 DNA reads TGCGCCAGCAGCTTGCCTAGCGGGGGGGTTGCGAACACCGGGGAGCTGTTTTTT. This gives the protein CASSLPSGGVANTGELFF.

This rearrangement joins TRBV2 to TRBJ1-6; TRBD1 matches at 7 bases. Germline values: CDR1 SNHLY, CDR2 FYNNEI. Trimming at V came to 6 bases and at J to 9 bases, leaving 11 bases not matched to a gene. CDR3 length: 15 amino acids. The CDR3 protein is CASRRDSSRLSPLHF. The CDR3 bases are TGTGCCAGCAGACGGGACAGTTCCCGTCTTTCACCCCTCCACTTT.

This clone was observed once. The chain employs TRBV28 and TRBJ1-5, with D maybe TRBD1 (6 bases). The germline V gene encodes CDR1 MDHEN and CDR2 SYDVKM. This CDR3 region has 12 residues. V lost 8 bases and J lost 2, with 7 bases in between. The CDR3: CASHRGNQPQHF. The CDR3 DNA sequence: TGTGCCAGCCACAGGGGCAATCAGCCCCAGCATTTT.

The V gene is TRBV4-2, the J gene TRBJ2-1, with 14 bases that match TRBD2. The ends lost 4 bases at V and 7 bases at J; junction bases unmatched: 3. Germline V gives CDR1 LGHNA, CDR2 YNFKEQ. The CDR3 has 15 amino acids. The CDR3 DNA reads TGTGCCAGCAGCCTCGGGACTAGCGGGAGTAATGAGCAGTTCTTC. It specifies CASSLGTSGSNEQFF.

The J gene is TRBJ2-5, the V gene TRBV2, with a weak D call TRBD1 (5 bases). There are 14 residues in the CDR3. V was cut by 5 bases and J by 1 base, with 11 bases left in between. CDR1 is SNHLY, CDR2 FYNNEI, per germline. In DNA form, the CDR3 reads TGTGCCAGCAGTCAAGACAGTACCCAAGAGACCCAGTACTTC. Protein sequence: CASSQDSTQETQYF.

In this sample, this clone turned up a few times. The chain has TRBV6-5 and TRBJ1-1; 7 bases agree with TRBD1. V lost 5 bases to trimming and J lost 1 base; unmatched junction nucleotides: 1. The CDR3 covers 13 residues. Germline V gene lookup returns CDR1 MNHEY and CDR2 SVGAGI. For the CDR3, the DNA is TGTGCCAGCAGTCGGACAGGGAACACTGAAGCTTTCTTT. Amino acid sequence: CASSRTGNTEAFF.

The rearrangement links TRBV28 to TRBJ2-3; D might be TRBD2 (5 bases). Germline CDR1 reads MDHEN; CDR2 reads SYDVKM. This CDR3 is built from 15 residues. Trimming stripped 2 bases from V and 1 base from J, with 10 bases between. CDR3 region: CASSLRGFRTDTQYF. As DNA, the CDR3 is TGTGCCAGCAGTTTACGGGGATTCCGCACAGATACGCAGTATTTT.

V and J are TRBV7-3 and TRBJ2-2; D is perhaps TRBD2 (7 bases). Per the germline V gene, CDR1 is SGHTA and CDR2 is FQGTGA. This CDR3 region has 16 residues. V was shortened by 2 bases and J by 5 bases, with 15 bases between the two germline ends. The CDR3 nucleotides are TGTGCCAGCAGCTTATCCCGGGGGGCGGGGACCGGGGAGCTGTTTTTT. Translating gives CASSLSRGAGTGELFF.

This clone was seen a single time. The rearrangement uses TRBV7-9 and TRBJ1-5, with D perhaps TRBD1 (5 bases). The CDR3 sequence is 17 residues long. Per the germline V gene, CDR1 is SEHNR and CDR2 is FQNEAQ (reference sequence). Trimming took 0 bases from V and 0 from J, leaving 12 bases between them. CDR3 DNA sequence: TGTGCCAGCAGCTTAGCTCGGGGGATATATAGCAATCAGCCCCAGCATTTT. Its translation is CASSLARGIYSNQPQHF.

This chain uses TRBV10-2 with TRBJ1-2; D is unclear. Trimming took off 6 bases at V and 2 bases at J, with 13 bases between the two ends. Germline V gene lookup returns CDR1 WSHSY and CDR2 SAAADI. This CDR3 contains 14 residues. For the CDR3, the DNA is TGCGCCAGCAGCTTCACAGCGGCCAACTATGGCTACACCTTC. It codes for CASSFTAANYGYTF.

This chain uses TRBV9 with TRBJ2-7; 11 bases map to TRBD2. Germline CDR1 and CDR2: SGDLS and YYNGEE. The ends lost 3 bases at V and 5 bases at J; junction bases unmatched: 10. This CDR3 is 16 amino acids long. The CDR3 reads CASSAQVAGGIHEQYF. The CDR3 DNA is TGTGCCAGCAGCGCCCAGGTAGCGGGAGGGATCCACGAGCAGTACTTC. The full variable domain, in which reference TRBV9 and TRBJ2-7 provide the parts outside the CDR3, is DSGVTQTPKHLITATGQRVTLRCSPRSGDLSVYWYQQSLDQGLQFLIQYYNGEERAKGNILERFSAQQFPDLHSELNLSSLELGDSALYFCASSAQVAGGIHEQYFGPGTRLTVT.

The chain combines TRBV18 with TRBJ2-7; TRBD1 is a possible D gene (6 bases). V gave up 5 bases and J gave up 2 bases, with 16 bases separating them. Germline CDR1 is KGHSH and CDR2 is LQKENI. The CDR3 has 15 residues. The DNA for the CDR3 is TGTGCCAGCTCAAGCCCCGGACAGAACCCCTACGAGCAGTACTTC. This gives the protein CASSSPGQNPYEQYF.

The J gene is TRBJ1-5, the V gene TRBV15; 8 positions match TRBD1. Trimming cost V 9 bases and J 0 bases; bases outside gene matches: 7. The CDR3 sequence is 15 residues long. CDR1 is LNHNV, CDR2 YYDKDF, per germline (reference sequence). This CDR3 is CATVPGQDSNQPQHF. As DNA, the CDR3 is TGTGCCACGGTTCCGGGACAGGATAGCAATCAGCCCCAGCATTTT. Drawing the rest from reference TRBV15 and TRBJ1-5, the complete variable domain is DAMVIQNPRYQVTQFGKPVTLSCSQTLNHNVMYWYQQKSSQAPKLLFHYYDKDFNNEADTPDNFQSRRPNTSFCFLDIRSPGLGDTAMYLCATVPGQDSNQPQHFGDGTRLSIL.

This chain links TRBV7-9 with TRBJ1-5; 10 bases agree with TRBD1. The CDR3 runs 12 residues. From germline, CDR1 is SEHNR and CDR2 FQNEAQ (reference sequence). V shed 10 bases, J shed 6 bases, and the junction held 3 bases outside the gene matches. CDR3 protein: CAIDRGLQPQHF. CDR3 DNA sequence: TGTGCCATCGACAGGGGGCTTCAGCCCCAGCATTTT.